This T cell receptor beta chain was identified during a study of T cell responses to AZD1222 COVID-19 vaccine. Profiled with immunoSEQ multiplex PCR; TCRdb holds only in-frame clones, not every one. The repertoire includes 140,000 to 150,000 clones, 92% of them detected once, and approximately 3.8% sits in the top ten. Second-dose timings of about 4 or about 12 weeks were pooled. In its sample, this clone was seen once. Its antigen is unidentified. Study outcomes and limitations: Just 5 or 6 AZD1222 recipients tested seropositive at baseline.

CDR1 is SEHNR and CDR2 is FQNEAQ in the germline V gene (reference sequence). Trimming removed 3 bases at V and 0 bases at J, with 9 bases between. The CDR3 is 14 amino acids. The source of this sequence is an adult who received the AZD1222 COVID-19 vaccine. Sequenced material: peripheral blood, taken 28 days after the second AZD1222 dose. J is TRBJ2-7 and V is TRBV7-9; maybe TRBD1 (6 bases). CDR3 DNA sequence: TGTGCCAGCAGCTTCCAGGACAGCTCCTACGAGCAGTACTTC. Its translation: CASSFQDSSYEQYF. Complete variable domain (other parts from reference TRBV7-9 and TRBJ2-7): DTGVSQNPRHKITKRGQNVTFRCDPISEHNRLYWYRQTLGQGPEFLTYFQNEAQLEKSRLLSDRFSAERPKGSFSTLEIQRTEQGDSAMYLCASSFQDSSYEQYFGPGTRLTVT.